This TCR beta chain came from a study of blood T cell repertoires in COVID-19. Across the whole study: Material from acute and convalescent COVID-19 was sourced from the United States, Italy and Spain.

The V gene's germline CDR1 is GTSNPN and CDR2 SVGIG (reference sequence). This CDR3 is 13 amino acids long. V lost 3 bases to trimming and J lost 2 bases, with 10 bases between them. Data came from immunoSEQ multiplex PCR; TCRdb stores just in-frame clones and leaves some out. Among about 290,000 clones listed, roughly nine tenths were seen once. V and J are TRBV30 and TRBJ1-1, with a tentative D call TRBD1 (5 bases). What was sequenced was PBMCs or T cells enriched from blood (not recorded which). This TCR was sampled from a woman aged 40 to 55 who had recovered from COVID-19. CDR3 residues: CAWRGEGNTEAFF. The CDR3 DNA reads as TGTGCCTGGAGGGGGGAGGGCAACACTGAAGCTTTCTTT.